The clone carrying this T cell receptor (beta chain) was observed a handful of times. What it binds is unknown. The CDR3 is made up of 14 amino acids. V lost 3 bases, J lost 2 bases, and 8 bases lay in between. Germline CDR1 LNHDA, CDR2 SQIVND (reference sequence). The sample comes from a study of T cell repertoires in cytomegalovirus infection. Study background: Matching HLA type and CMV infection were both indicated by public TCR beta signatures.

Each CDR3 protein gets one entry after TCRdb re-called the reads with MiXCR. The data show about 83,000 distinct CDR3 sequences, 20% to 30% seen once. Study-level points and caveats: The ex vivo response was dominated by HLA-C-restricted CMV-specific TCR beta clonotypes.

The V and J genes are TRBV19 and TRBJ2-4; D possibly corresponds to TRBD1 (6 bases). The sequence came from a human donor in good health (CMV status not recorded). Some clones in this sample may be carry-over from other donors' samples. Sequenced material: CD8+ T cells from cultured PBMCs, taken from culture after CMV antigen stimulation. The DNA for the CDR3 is TGTGCCAGTAGTATCCGGGACACCAAAAACATTCAGTACTTC. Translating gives CASSIRDTKNIQYF. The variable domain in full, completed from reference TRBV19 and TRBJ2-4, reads DGGITQSPKYLFRKEGQNVTLSCEQNLNHDAMYWYRQDPGQGLRLIYYSQIVNDFQKGDIAEGYSVSREKKESFPLTVTSAQKNPTAFYLCASSIRDTKNIQYFGAGTRLSVL.